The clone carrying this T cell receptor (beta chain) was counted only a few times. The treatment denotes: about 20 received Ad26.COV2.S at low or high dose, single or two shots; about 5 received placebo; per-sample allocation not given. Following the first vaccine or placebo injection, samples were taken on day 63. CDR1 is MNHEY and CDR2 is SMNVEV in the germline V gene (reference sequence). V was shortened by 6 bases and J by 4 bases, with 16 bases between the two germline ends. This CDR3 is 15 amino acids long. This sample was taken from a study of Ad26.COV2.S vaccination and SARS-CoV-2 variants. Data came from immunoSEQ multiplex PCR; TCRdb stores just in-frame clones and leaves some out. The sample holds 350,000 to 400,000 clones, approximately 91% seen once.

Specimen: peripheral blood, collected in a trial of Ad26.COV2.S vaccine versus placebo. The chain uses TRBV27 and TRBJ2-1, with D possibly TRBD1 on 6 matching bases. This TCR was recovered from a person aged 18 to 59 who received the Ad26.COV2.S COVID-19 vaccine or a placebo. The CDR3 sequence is CASRVDRLIYNEQFF. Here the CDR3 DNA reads TGTGCCAGCAGGGTCGACAGGTTAATTTACAATGAGCAGTTCTTC.